This passage covers 22 T cell receptor beta chains from one sample sequenced in a study of response to subunit inactivated influenza vaccine. TCRdb analysed the RT-PCR reads with MiXCR anew, one entry per CDR3 protein. The repertoire holds roughly 190,000 distinct CDR3 sequences, with about an eighth as singletons. The sequencing here drew on CD8+ T cells sorted from PBMCs, taken around 5 days after vaccination. These receptors originate from a man over 45 who received an inactivated influenza vaccine.

This clonotype was seen repeatedly, ten times or more. This chain connects TRBV12-3 or TRBV12-4 to TRBJ2-7; D gene ambiguous. The V end lost 1 base, the J end lost 6 bases, and 4 bases lay between the germline ends. The CDR3 contains 11 residues. This CDR3 reads CASSLGVEQYF. In nucleotides, the CDR3 is TGTGCCAGCAGTTTAGGGGTCGAGCAGTACTTC.

This clonotype was counted only a few times. The J gene is TRBJ2-3, the V gene TRBV7-9; the D gene is possibly TRBD2 (6 bases). The CDR3 runs to 16 residues. The germline V gene has CDR1 SEHNR and CDR2 FQNEAQ (reference sequence). Between the trimmed V and J ends, which lost 2 bases and 2 bases, there was a span of 14 bases. The CDR3 loop is CASSLNREFDTDTQYF. In DNA, the CDR3 is TGTGCCAGCAGCTTAAACCGGGAGTTTGACACAGATACGCAGTATTTT.

The chain recombines TRBV4-1 with TRBJ2-7; unclear D gene. CDR1 is MGHRA, CDR2 YSYEKL, per germline. V was cut by 2 bases and J by 2 bases, with 7 bases left in between. This CDR3 is 13 amino acids long. CDR3 sequence (DNA): TGCGCCAGCAGCCAATCTCTACCCTACGAGCAGTACTTC. This sequence encodes CASSQSLPYEQYF.

This clonotype was picked up one time. The rearrangement links TRBV7-9 to TRBJ1-4, with D unclear. Germline V lookup: CDR1 SEHNR, CDR2 FQNEAQ (reference sequence). This CDR3 is 11 amino acids long. V lost 11 bases, J lost 8 bases, and 12 bases lay in between. CDR3 DNA: TGTGCCGGGGAGGCCAGCGAAAAACTGTTTTTT. It codes for CAGEASEKLFF.

This chain joins TRBV7-9 and TRBJ2-7; possible D gene TRBD2, 7 bases. Trimming took 7 bases from V and 4 from J, leaving 23 bases between them. This CDR3 comprises 16 residues. Germline V gene sequence: CDR1 SEHNR, CDR2 FQNEAQ (reference sequence). The CDR3 coding sequence is TGTGCCAGCACCGAAGGGTCGGGGGGCACTTTTTACGAGCAGTACTTC. Translating it yields CASTEGSGGTFYEQYF.

There are many counts of this clonotype. CDR3 protein: CSARNVPGLAAYEQYF. The CDR3 coding sequence is TGCAGTGCTAGAAACGTACCGGGACTAGCAGCCTACGAGCAGTACTTC. The rearrangement joins TRBV20-1 to TRBJ2-7, with 9 bases that match TRBD2. The CDR3 runs to 16 residues. J gave up 2 bases and V 2 bases, and 10 bases lay outside the gene matches. The germline gives CDR1 DFQATT, CDR2 SNEGSKA (reference sequence).

The chain employs TRBV18 and TRBJ2-2, with TRBD1 matching over 8 bases. V lost 8 bases, J lost 4 bases, and 6 bases stayed unmatched. This CDR3 is 14 amino acids long. Germline CDR1 and CDR2: KGHSH and LQKENI. The CDR3: CASEGTGSTGELFF. CDR3 nucleotide sequence: TGTGCCAGCGAAGGGACAGGAAGCACCGGGGAGCTGTTTTTT.

This clonotype was seen only a few times. The J gene is TRBJ2-1, the V gene TRBV7-8; D not resolved. CDR1 is SGHVS and CDR2 is FQNEAQ in the germline V gene. This CDR3 region has 12 residues. The V and J ends lost 3 bases and 5 bases respectively, with 5 bases between them. The CDR3 coding sequence is TGTGCCAGCAGCTTTTTAAACAATGAGCAGTTCTTC. Its protein is CASSFLNNEQFF. The full variable domain, its missing parts supplied by reference TRBV7-8 and TRBJ2-1, is GAGVSQSPRYKVAKRGQDVALRCDPISGHVSLFWYQQALGQGPEFLTYFQNEAQLDKSGLPSDRFFAERPEGSVSTLKIQRTQQEDSAVYLCASSFLNNEQFFGPGTRLTVL.

J is TRBJ2-7 and V is TRBV7-9, with TRBD2 identical over 8 bases. The CDR3 consists of 14 residues. In germline, CDR1 is SEHNR, CDR2 FQNEAQ (reference sequence). J gave up 4 bases and V 2 bases, and 4 bases lay outside the gene matches. The CDR3 bases are TGTGCCAGCAGCTTATCCGGGAGGGATTACGAGCAGTACTTC. The encoded protein is CASSLSGRDYEQYF. The full variable domain, rest sourced from reference TRBV7-9 and TRBJ2-7, is DTGVSQNPRHKITKRGQNVTFRCDPISEHNRLYWYRQTLGQGPEFLTYFQNEAQLEKSRLLSDRFSAERPKGSFSTLEIQRTEQGDSAMYLCASSLSGRDYEQYFGPGTRLTVT.

The chain uses TRBV7-9 and TRBJ2-1; 12 positions match TRBD2. Per germline, CDR1 SEHNR and CDR2 FQNEAQ (reference sequence). This CDR3 is built from 16 residues. The trim removed 5 bases at V and 7 bases at J, leaving 9 bases unmatched. The CDR3 is CASSTTSGRFRNEQFF. As DNA, the CDR3 is TGTGCCAGCAGCACAACTAGCGGGAGGTTTAGAAATGAGCAGTTCTTC.

CDR3 bases: TGCGCCAGCAGCCAAGCCGACACGGGAGGAGGGGTCTACGAGCAGTACTTC. Its translation: CASSQADTGGGVYEQYF. The chain joins TRBV4-3 to TRBJ2-7; 7 bases fit TRBD2. This CDR3 is 17 amino acids long. Looked up from germline, CDR1 is LGHNA and CDR2 is YSLEER. J was trimmed by 3 bases and V by 1 base; bases with no gene match: 12.

The rearrangement links TRBV28 to TRBJ2-3, with 9 bases fitting TRBD1. V trimming: 3 bases; J trimming: 4 bases; junction bases outside the gene matches: 8. CDR1 and CDR2 from the germline V gene are MDHEN and SYDVKM. CDR3 length equals 16 residues. The CDR3 spells CASSLGTGSDPDTQYF. Written as DNA, the CDR3 is TGTGCCAGCAGTTTGGGGACAGGGTCTGACCCAGATACGCAGTATTTT.

This clonotype occurred a few times. This rearrangement joins TRBV4-1 to TRBJ1-2; weak D call: TRBD1 (6 bases). The CDR3 covers 15 residues. Germline CDR1 MGHRA, CDR2 YSYEKL. Trimming stripped 2 bases from V and 12 bases from J, with 22 bases between. CDR3 coding DNA: TGCGCCAGCAGCCAACGGCCCTGGGGGCCAGAATCGCACACCTTC. Its protein product is CASSQRPWGPESHTF.

This clonotype was recorded once. The chain recombines TRBV4-3 with TRBJ2-3; maybe TRBD2 (6 bases). Germline lookup yields CDR1 LGHNA and CDR2 YSLEER. Trimming removed 1 base from V and 6 bases from J, with 14 bases in between. The CDR3 is 15 residues long. CDR3 nucleotides: TGCGCCAGCAGCCAAGCGTGGACTATCCAGGATACGCAGTATTTT. Translating it yields CASSQAWTIQDTQYF.

This clonotype was seen a handful of times. V is TRBV3-1 and J is TRBJ2-2, with 9 bases fitting TRBD2. The J segment lost 2 bases and the V segment lost 5 bases, leaving 3 bases of the junction unmatched. The CDR3 contains 15 residues. CDR1 LGHDT and CDR2 YNNKEL come from the germline V gene (reference sequence). The DNA of the CDR3 is TGTGCCAGCAGCGTAGCGGGGGCCAACACCGGGGAGCTGTTTTTT. It encodes CASSVAGANTGELFF.

The chain has TRBV25-1 and TRBJ1-6; a possible D gene is TRBD1 (5 bases). Germline V lookup: CDR1 MGHDK, CDR2 SYGVNS. Deletions cut 6 bases from V and 7 bases from J, with 7 bases between. CDR3 length: 12 amino acids. CDR3 nucleotides: TGTGCCAGCAGGCCAGGGAATTCACCCCTCCACTTT. This codes for CASRPGNSPLHF.

This clonotype was detected a few times. The chain couples TRBV5-6 to TRBJ2-7; no clear D gene. The CDR3 loop spans 11 amino acids. Germline V gene lookup returns CDR1 SGHDT and CDR2 YYEEEE. The ends were cut back, 2 bases at V and 6 bases at J, with 6 bases in the middle. CDR3 in amino acids: CASSFVSEQYF. DNA for the CDR3: TGTGCCAGCAGCTTCGTGTCCGAGCAGTACTTC.

This clonotype was seen a handful of times. The chain employs TRBV20-1 and TRBJ2-1; 11 bases match TRBD1. Germline CDR1 and CDR2: DFQATT and SNEGSKA (reference sequence). Germline trimming cut 0 bases from V and 6 bases from J; bases unmatched to any gene: 1. This CDR3 contains 14 residues. The CDR3 sequence is CSARDGTGGNEQFF. The CDR3 nucleotides are TGCAGTGCTAGAGATGGGACAGGGGGCAATGAGCAGTTCTTC.

This clonotype was counted only a few times. The chain uses TRBV7-6 and TRBJ2-3; D is perhaps TRBD2 (5 bases). This CDR3 has 16 amino acids. Trimming left V 5 bases short and J 0 bases short, with 15 bases between. Per the germline V gene, CDR1 is SGHVS and CDR2 is FNYEAQ. The DNA of the CDR3 is TGTGCCAGCAGCCACGACTACCGCCATAGCACAGATACGCAGTATTTT. Protein sequence: CASSHDYRHSTDTQYF.

This clonotype appeared a few times. The chain links TRBV27 to TRBJ2-7, with 7 bases lining up with TRBD1. The CDR3 has 13 residues. After removal of 8 bases from V and 2 bases from J, the junction contained 6 bases not matched to a gene. Germline V gene data show CDR1 as MNHEY and CDR2 as SMNVEV (reference sequence). This chain's CDR3 is CASGWDRAYEQYF. In DNA form, the CDR3 reads TGTGCCAGCGGATGGGACAGAGCCTACGAGCAGTACTTC.

A remark on this clonotype: At one boundary the junction diverges from the germline segment, which might be a read error. The chain employs TRBV6-5 and TRBJ2-7; D unclear. The CDR3 is made up of 14 amino acids. From germline, CDR1 is MNHEY and CDR2 SVGAGI. The CDR3 protein is CASSDSHRVYEQYF. CDR3 bases: TGTGCCAGCAGTGACTCTCACCGGGTCTACGAGCAGTACTTC.

This clonotype was seen more than once but under ten times. The chain employs TRBV6-1 and TRBJ2-7, with TRBD1 matching over 11 bases. There are 16 residues in the CDR3. V shed 5 bases, J shed 1 base, and the junction held 7 bases outside the gene matches. The germline V gene encodes CDR1 MNHNS and CDR2 SASEGT. The CDR3 loop is CASSQWDRGVSYEQYF. The CDR3 nucleotides read TGTGCCAGCAGTCAATGGGACAGGGGGGTATCCTACGAGCAGTACTTC.